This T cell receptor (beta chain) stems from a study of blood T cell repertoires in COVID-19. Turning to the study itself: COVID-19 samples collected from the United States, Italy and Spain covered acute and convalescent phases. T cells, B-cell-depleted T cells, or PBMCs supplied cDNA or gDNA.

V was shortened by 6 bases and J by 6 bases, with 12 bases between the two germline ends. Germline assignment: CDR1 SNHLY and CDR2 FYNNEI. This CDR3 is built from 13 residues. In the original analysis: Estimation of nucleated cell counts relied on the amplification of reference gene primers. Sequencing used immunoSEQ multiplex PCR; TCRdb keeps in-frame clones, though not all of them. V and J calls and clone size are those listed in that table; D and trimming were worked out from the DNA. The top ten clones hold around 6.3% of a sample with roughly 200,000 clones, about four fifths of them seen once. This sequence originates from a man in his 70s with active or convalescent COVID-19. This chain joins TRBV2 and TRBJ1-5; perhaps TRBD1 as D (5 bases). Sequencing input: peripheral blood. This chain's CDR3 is CASRPDISQPQHF. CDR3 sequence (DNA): TGTGCCAGCAGACCGGACATCTCTCAGCCCCAGCATTTT.